The 22 T cell receptor beta chains below come from one sample, sequenced in a study of OX40 agonist ivuxolimab in advanced cancers. Profiling relied on immunoSEQ multiplex PCR, and the TCRdb table lists in-frame clones only, not all of them. The repertoire includes roughly 90,000 clones, around 90% of them detected once, and roughly 0.75% sits in the top ten. The material was CD4+ or CD8+ T cells sorted from blood, obtained in a trial of the OX40 agonist ivuxolimab. The receptors shown here come from an adult with an advanced solid tumor such as melanoma, head and neck, liver or kidney cancer.

This clone was observed a single time. The gene calls are TRBV28 and TRBJ1-2, with 7 bases that match TRBD1. Germline CDR1 MDHEN, CDR2 SYDVKM. V dropped 5 bases and J dropped 8; count of bases not matched to a gene: 5. The CDR3 has 12 residues. For the CDR3, the DNA is TGTGCCAGCAGTCCCGACAGGGTCGGCTACACCTTC. It translates to CASSPDRVGYTF.

CDR3 protein: CASSVGQGGYNEQFF. Here the CDR3 DNA reads TGTGCCAGCAGCGTGGGACAGGGAGGTTACAATGAGCAGTTCTTC. The J gene is TRBJ2-1, the V gene TRBV7-2; 9 bases match TRBD1. CDR1 and CDR2 (germline): SGHTA, FQGNSA. The ends lost 5 bases at V and 4 bases at J; junction bases unmatched: 6. CDR3 length: 15 residues.

The chain joins TRBV30 to TRBJ2-5; D is unresolved. Germline loops: CDR1 GTSNPN, CDR2 SVGIG (reference sequence). The germline V and J ends were trimmed by 1 base and 5 bases, with 14 bases remaining between them. This CDR3 contains 14 residues. The CDR3 DNA is TGTGCCTGGAGTGAGGGCAGCGCGTGGGAGACCCAGTACTTC. Translating it yields CAWSEGSAWETQYF.

V usage is TRBV5-8 and J usage is TRBJ1-5; D perhaps matches TRBD1 (5 bases). Trimming removed 4 bases from V and 0 bases from J, with 11 bases in between. The germline V gene encodes CDR1 SGHTS and CDR2 YDEGEE. This CDR3 comprises 15 residues. The CDR3 reads CASSVGPNSNQPQHF. The DNA for the CDR3 is TGTGCCAGCAGCGTGGGGCCGAATAGCAATCAGCCCCAGCATTTT.

The V and J genes are TRBV18 and TRBJ2-1; no clear D gene. V was clipped by 3 bases and J by 4 bases, with 10 bases between them. The length of the CDR3 is 14 residues. Germline CDR1 and CDR2: KGHSH and LQKENI. The CDR3 bases are TGTGCCAGCTCACCCTACGTAAATTACAATGAGCAGTTCTTC. It codes for CASSPYVNYNEQFF. The full variable domain, rest sourced from reference TRBV18 and TRBJ2-1, is NAGVMQNPRHLVRRRGQEARLRCSPMKGHSHVYWYRQLPEEGLKFMVYLQKENIIDESGMPKERFSAEFPKEGPSILRIQQVVRGDSAAYFCASSPYVNYNEQFFGPGTRLTVL.

The rearrangement uses TRBV28 and TRBJ2-3; D uncertain. V was clipped by 6 bases and J by 1 base, with 11 bases between them. The CDR3 spans 14 residues. Per the germline V gene, CDR1 is MDHEN and CDR2 is SYDVKM. The CDR3: CASSKAGGTDTQYF. The CDR3 nucleotides read TGTGCCAGCAGCAAGGCCGGTGGCACAGATACGCAGTATTTT.

The gene calls are TRBV30 and TRBJ2-1; possibly TRBD1 for D (5 bases). From germline, CDR1 is GTSNPN and CDR2 SVGIG (reference sequence). Trimming cost V 4 bases and J 0 bases, with 16 bases left between them. This CDR3 is built from 16 residues. The CDR3 is CAWKKGWLSSYNEQFF. The CDR3 nucleotides read TGTGCCTGGAAAAAGGGGTGGCTCAGCTCCTACAATGAGCAGTTCTTC.

The CDR3: CASSDGTSGGVDTQYF. CDR3 nucleotides: TGTGCCAGCAGTGACGGGACTAGCGGGGGGGTGGATACGCAGTATTTT. The chain employs TRBV6-4 and TRBJ2-3; 16 bases align to TRBD2. With 2 bases clipped from V and 6 bases from J, the junction kept 2 bases outside the gene matches. Germline loops: CDR1 MRHNA, CDR2 SNTAGT. The CDR3 covers 16 residues.

The chain has TRBV11-2 and TRBJ1-4; D gene uncertain. CDR1 is SGHAT, CDR2 FQNNGV, per germline. This CDR3 is built from 13 residues. The V gene lost 4 bases and the J gene lost 9 bases, with 12 bases spanning the gap. The CDR3 sequence: CASSSLSGQKLFF. In DNA form, the CDR3 reads TGTGCCAGCAGCTCCCTAAGTGGGCAAAAACTGTTTTTT. Complete variable domain (other parts from reference TRBV11-2 and TRBJ1-4): EAGVAQSPRYKIIEKRQSVAFWCNPISGHATLYWYQQILGQGPKLLIQFQNNGVVDDSQLPKDRFSAERLKGVDSTLKIQPAKLEDSAVYLCASSSLSGQKLFFGSGTQLSVL.

The gene calls are TRBV7-2 and TRBJ1-2; tentatively, D is TRBD1 (5 bases). Germline CDR1 reads SGHTA; CDR2 reads FQGNSA. V lost 1 base and J lost 3, with 12 bases in between. The CDR3 runs to 15 residues. CDR3 region: CASSLGSGRDYGYTF. The CDR3 region has the DNA TGTGCCAGCAGCTTAGGCAGTGGCAGGGACTATGGCTACACCTTC.

J is TRBJ2-3 and V is TRBV2; D unclear. Deletions cut 4 bases from V and 6 bases from J, with 8 bases between. The CDR3 contains 12 residues. In germline, CDR1 is SNHLY, CDR2 FYNNEI. The DNA for the CDR3 is TGTGCCAGCAGTGTCATGGCGGATACGCAGTATTTT. This codes for CASSVMADTQYF.

The gene calls are TRBV28 and TRBJ2-2; D might be TRBD1 (6 bases). Germline V gene sequence: CDR1 MDHEN, CDR2 SYDVKM. The CDR3 is 15 residues long. The V end was cut by 7 bases, the J end by 2 bases, with 14 bases between. CDR3 in amino acids: CASNIPRGNTGELFF. The CDR3 coding sequence is TGTGCCAGCAACATCCCCAGGGGTAACACCGGGGAGCTGTTTTTT.

The chain carries TRBV7-2 and TRBJ1-5; weak D call: TRBD1 (6 bases). Germline V gene data show CDR1 as SGHTA and CDR2 as FQGNSA. This CDR3 is 14 amino acids long. With 5 bases removed from V and 2 bases from J, the gap between germline ends came to 10 bases. CDR3 coding DNA: TGTGCCAGCAGCCCAGGGGTAGGCAATCAGCCCCAGCATTTT. Encoded protein: CASSPGVGNQPQHF. The full variable domain, in which reference TRBV7-2 and TRBJ1-5 provide the parts outside the CDR3, is GAGVSQSPSNKVTEKGKDVELRCDPISGHTALYWYRQSLGQGLEFLIYFQGNSAPDKSGLPSDRFSAERTGGSVSTLTIQRTQQEDSAVYLCASSPGVGNQPQHFGDGTRLSIL.

The rearrangement joins TRBV30 to TRBJ1-2; D gene unclear. The germline V gene has CDR1 GTSNPN and CDR2 SVGIG (reference sequence). Trimming removed 0 bases at V and 3 bases at J, with 8 bases between. CDR3 length: 13 residues. CDR3 sequence reads: CAWSVSGHYGYTF. The CDR3 region has the DNA TGTGCCTGGAGTGTATCTGGCCACTATGGCTACACCTTC.

For the CDR3, the DNA is TGTGCCAGCAGCGCCACGGGAGGGCCGCTCAATGAGCAGTTCTTC. It encodes CASSATGGPLNEQFF. The rearrangement uses TRBV7-9 and TRBJ2-1, with 8 bases matching TRBD2. Germline V lookup: CDR1 SEHNR, CDR2 FQNEAQ (reference sequence). The CDR3 is made up of 15 amino acids. The junction had 9 bases not matched to a gene; V was cut back by 5 bases and J by 6 bases.

The CDR3 DNA reads as TGTGCCAGCAGCGAAGGACAGTTCTCTGGAAACACCATATATTTT. It specifies CASSEGQFSGNTIYF. The chain joins TRBV7-9 to TRBJ1-3; tentative D call: TRBD1 (6 bases). CDR3 length equals 15 residues. V was trimmed by 5 bases and J by 0 bases, leaving 11 bases between them. Germline values: CDR1 SEHNR, CDR2 FQNEAQ (reference sequence).

The V call is TRBV11-3, the J call TRBJ1-1; D not resolved. This CDR3 is 14 amino acids long. V was pared by 0 bases and J by 7 bases, with 12 bases between. Germline assignment: CDR1 SGHNT and CDR2 YENEEA. CDR3 protein: CASSLDQTAREAFF. The CDR3 DNA is TGTGCCAGCAGCTTAGACCAGACTGCCCGTGAAGCTTTCTTT.

This clone was detected a few times. CDR3 DNA sequence: TGTGCCAGCAGGAAAACGGACAGGAATGAAAAACTGTTTTTT. It specifies CASRKTDRNEKLFF. This chain uses TRBV11-2 with TRBJ1-4; 7 nucleotides align to TRBD1. V trimming: 6 bases; J trimming: 5 bases; junction bases outside the gene matches: 6. Germline V gene lookup returns CDR1 SGHAT and CDR2 FQNNGV. There are 14 residues in the CDR3.

The rearrangement links TRBV27 to TRBJ1-5; D is uncertain. CDR3 length: 15 amino acids. V was clipped by 3 bases and J by 6 bases, with 15 bases between them. Germline assignment: CDR1 MNHEY and CDR2 SMNVEV (reference sequence). CDR3 in amino acids: CASSFTGLISQPQHF. For the CDR3, the DNA is TGTGCCAGCAGTTTTACGGGTTTGATCAGTCAGCCCCAGCATTTT.

This chain links TRBV2 with TRBJ2-5; TRBD2 matches 7 bases. Germline loops: CDR1 SNHLY, CDR2 FYNNEI. V dropped 9 bases and J dropped 1; count of bases not matched to a gene: 5. The CDR3 length is 13 residues. The CDR3 region has the DNA TGTGCCAGTCACAGCGGGGCCCAAGAGACCCAGTACTTC. Translated: CASHSGAQETQYF. The whole variable domain, remainder taken from reference TRBV2 and TRBJ2-5, is EPEVTQTPSHQVTQMGQEVILRCVPISNHLYFYWYRQILGQKVEFLVSFYNNEISEKSEIFDDQFSVERPDGSNFTLKIRSTKLEDSAMYFCASHSGAQETQYFGPGTRLLVL.

The V call is TRBV28, the J call TRBJ2-7; D is possibly TRBD1 (5 bases). Per germline, CDR1 MDHEN and CDR2 SYDVKM. The CDR3 loop spans 16 amino acids. Trimming pared 3 bases from V and 0 bases from J, leaving 15 bases between. The CDR3 protein is CASSFGPARASYEQYF. The CDR3, as DNA: TGTGCCAGCAGTTTTGGCCCCGCCAGGGCCTCCTACGAGCAGTACTTC.

This clone was counted only a few times. The chain combines TRBV7-2 with TRBJ1-1; D is unclear. This CDR3 contains 13 residues. V lost 0 bases to trimming and J lost 5 bases, with 7 bases between them. Germline loops: CDR1 SGHTA, CDR2 FQGNSA. The CDR3 protein is CASSLARGTEAFF. The CDR3 nucleotides are TGTGCCAGCAGCTTAGCTCGGGGAACTGAAGCTTTCTTT.